Following are 25 T cell receptor beta chains from one sample sequenced in a study of blood T cell repertoires in COVID-19. Assay used: immunoSEQ multiplex PCR; TCRdb lists only in-frame clones, some missing. The sample holds roughly 72,000 clones, roughly 90% seen once. Sequencing input: peripheral blood. The receptors stem from a human donor in a cohort sampled during active COVID-19.

V is TRBV6-4 and J is TRBJ2-3; TRBD2 matches at 8 bases. This CDR3 has 15 amino acids. The V gene's germline CDR1 is MRHNA and CDR2 SNTAGT. V shed 3 bases and J 0 bases; nucleotides not matched to a gene: 2. CDR3 in DNA: TGTGCCAGCAGTGAACGGGGGGGGAGCACAGATACGCAGTATTTT. This translates into CASSERGGSTDTQYF.

V and J are TRBV25-1 and TRBJ2-5, with TRBD2 matching 11 bases. This CDR3 is 16 amino acids long. Germline CDR1 reads MGHDK; CDR2 reads SYGVNS. Trimming at V came to 3 bases and at J to 6 bases, leaving 9 bases not matched to a gene. CDR3 DNA sequence: TGTGCCAGCAGTGATATGAGAGGGACTAGCGGAAAGACCCAGTACTTC. Its translation: CASSDMRGTSGKTQYF.

This rearrangement joins TRBV5-3 to TRBJ2-7; 8 bases align to TRBD2. TRBV5-3 is placed among ORFs of uncertain function. This CDR3 contains 15 residues. The J segment lost 3 bases and the V segment lost 0 bases, leaving 5 bases of the junction unmatched. The CDR3 DNA follows: TGTGCCAGAAGCTTGGGCCTAACTAGCGGCTACGAGCAGTACTTC. It translates to CARSLGLTSGYEQYF.

J is TRBJ1-3 and V is TRBV5-6; 8 bases align to TRBD1. The J segment lost 1 base and the V segment lost 0 bases, leaving 3 bases of the junction unmatched. The germline CDR1 and CDR2 sequences are SGHDT and YYEEEE. This CDR3 has 16 residues. CDR3 in amino acids: CASSLGTGPSGNTIYF. DNA for the CDR3: TGTGCCAGCAGCTTGGGGACAGGGCCTTCTGGAAACACCATATATTTT.

The chain links TRBV5-1 to TRBJ2-1, with 16 positions matching TRBD2. The CDR3 consists of 17 residues. After removal of 4 bases from V and 4 bases from J, the junction contained 5 bases not matched to a gene. Per the germline V gene, CDR1 is SGHRS and CDR2 is YFSETQ. The CDR3 is CASSTGLAGGSYNEQFF. The CDR3 bases are TGCGCCAGCAGCACGGGACTAGCGGGAGGGTCATACAATGAGCAGTTCTTC. Full variable domain (outside the CDR3, taken from reference TRBV5-1 and TRBJ2-1): KAGVTQTPRYLIKTRGQQVTLSCSPISGHRSVSWYQQTPGQGLQFLFEYFSETQRNKGNFPGRFSGRQFSNSRSEMNVSTLELGDSALYLCASSTGLAGGSYNEQFFGPGTRLTVL.

V gene TRBV5-1 combines with J gene TRBJ1-1, with TRBD1 identical over 8 bases. Germline CDR1 and CDR2: SGHRS and YFSETQ. J gave up 1 base and V 5 bases, and 16 bases lay outside the gene matches. This CDR3 region has 18 residues. The CDR3 nucleotides are TGCGCCAGCAGTTATTCTACAGGGGGGAGGATACGGAACACTGAAGCTTTCTTT. This sequence encodes CASSYSTGGRIRNTEAFF.

V and J are TRBV2 and TRBJ1-2; D may be TRBD1 (5 bases). Germline lookup yields CDR1 SNHLY and CDR2 FYNNEI. The germline V and J ends were trimmed by 7 bases and 3 bases, with 15 bases remaining between them. The CDR3 sequence is 14 residues long. The CDR3 DNA is TGTGCCAGCACATTGGACACCAGTTACTATGGCTACACCTTC. Amino acid sequence: CASTLDTSYYGYTF. The whole variable domain, remainder taken from reference TRBV2 and TRBJ1-2, is EPEVTQTPSHQVTQMGQEVILRCVPISNHLYFYWYRQILGQKVEFLVSFYNNEISEKSEIFDDQFSVERPDGSNFTLKIRSTKLEDSAMYFCASTLDTSYYGYTFGSGTRLTVV.

This chain joins TRBV6-1 and TRBJ1-2; perhaps TRBD1 as D (6 bases). CDR1 MNHNS and CDR2 SASEGT come from the germline V gene. This CDR3 has 14 amino acids. V shed 1 base and J shed 2 bases, with 8 bases lying between them. The CDR3 DNA follows: TGTGCCAGCAGTGAAGGTGGGGGCAACTATGGCTACACCTTC. It translates to CASSEGGGNYGYTF.

The V gene is TRBV5-1, the J gene TRBJ1-5; no definite D call. In germline, CDR1 is SGHRS, CDR2 YFSETQ. The CDR3 runs 15 residues. The V gene lost 0 bases and the J gene lost 0 bases, with 7 bases spanning the gap. The CDR3 reads CASSLDSSSNQPQHF. Written as DNA, the CDR3 is TGCGCCAGCAGCTTGGACAGTTCTAGCAATCAGCCCCAGCATTTT.

The sample holds a few counts of this clone. The chain combines TRBV4-1 with TRBJ1-1; the match to TRBD1 covers 9 bases. V lost 5 bases and J lost 5; bases outside the gene matches: 6. The CDR3 extends over 14 amino acids. The germline CDR1 and CDR2 sequences are MGHRA and YSYEKL. The CDR3 coding sequence is TGCGCCAGCAGCGTACAGGGGGCCGGAACTGAAGCTTTCTTT. Its protein is CASSVQGAGTEAFF.

The V call is TRBV5-6, the J call TRBJ1-1; D call uncertain. The germline CDR1 and CDR2 sequences are SGHDT and YYEEEE. Trimming cost V 2 bases and J 4 bases, with 9 bases left between them. The CDR3 spans 13 residues. The DNA of the CDR3 is TGTGCCAGCAGCTTTAGGGAGGGCACTGAAGCTTTCTTT. It codes for CASSFREGTEAFF.

The count of this clone is one. This sequence joins TRBV5-8 and TRBJ1-5; 8 nucleotides line up with TRBD1. CDR3 length: 14 residues. Germline loops: CDR1 SGHTS, CDR2 YDEGEE. The trim removed 4 bases at V and 6 bases at J, leaving 6 bases unmatched. CDR3 sequence (DNA): TGTGCCAGCAGCCAACGACAGGGGAGTCAGCCCCAGCATTTT. Its translation is CASSQRQGSQPQHF.

This chain connects TRBV18 to TRBJ1-6; D might be TRBD1 (6 bases). Trimming cost V 3 bases and J 7 bases, with 13 bases left between them. Germline assignment: CDR1 KGHSH and CDR2 LQKENI. This CDR3 is 15 amino acids long. The CDR3 nucleotides are TGTGCCAGCTCACCTCCGACAGGAGGAAATTCACCCCTCCACTTT. Encoded protein: CASSPPTGGNSPLHF. The complete variable domain, with remaining parts taken from reference TRBV18 and TRBJ1-6, reads NAGVMQNPRHLVRRRGQEARLRCSPMKGHSHVYWYRQLPEEGLKFMVYLQKENIIDESGMPKERFSAEFPKEGPSILRIQQVVRGDSAAYFCASSPPTGGNSPLHFGNGTRLTVT.

The chain employs TRBV7-2 and TRBJ2-2; 10 bases agree with TRBD1. In germline, CDR1 is SGHTA, CDR2 FQGNSA. The CDR3 spans 16 residues. J was trimmed by 4 bases and V by 6 bases; bases with no gene match: 8. CDR3 residues: CASRADRGRGTGELFF. Here the CDR3 DNA reads TGTGCCAGCAGAGCGGACAGGGGGAGAGGCACCGGGGAGCTGTTTTTT.

The chain joins TRBV7-2 to TRBJ1-1, with 7 bases fitting TRBD1. The CDR3 has 16 amino acids. The V and J ends lost 1 base and 6 bases, in that order; junction bases with no gene match: 11. Looked up from germline, CDR1 is SGHTA and CDR2 is FQGNSA. The CDR3 DNA follows: TGTGCCAGCAGCTTAGGTGACAGGGTCGAGAGGGCTGAAGCTTTCTTT. Its protein is CASSLGDRVERAEAFF.

The rearrangement joins TRBV25-1 to TRBJ2-3; D possibly corresponds to TRBD1 (6 bases). The CDR3 loop spans 14 amino acids. Germline-derived CDR1 and CDR2 are MGHDK and SYGVNS. With 6 bases removed from V and 3 bases from J, the gap between germline ends came to 13 bases. DNA of the CDR3: TGTGCCAGCAGCCGGACAGAAACAACAGATACGCAGTATTTT. This translates into CASSRTETTDTQYF.

The chain couples TRBV28 to TRBJ2-7; 7 nucleotides align to TRBD1. The germline V gene has CDR1 MDHEN and CDR2 SYDVKM. J was trimmed by 3 bases and V by 6 bases; bases with no gene match: 8. The CDR3 consists of 14 residues. CDR3 nucleotides: TGTGCCAGCAGCTCCCAGGGGGTTAGCTACGAGCAGTACTTC. This translates into CASSSQGVSYEQYF.

This clone has just one count. The chain links TRBV7-9 to TRBJ1-5; 7 bases line up with TRBD1. The trim removed 5 bases at V and 0 bases at J, leaving 4 bases unmatched. The CDR3 loop spans 15 amino acids. The germline V gene has CDR1 SEHNR and CDR2 FQNEAQ (reference sequence). The CDR3 loop reads CASSPGQSSNQPQHF. DNA for the CDR3: TGTGCCAGCAGCCCGGGACAGTCTAGCAATCAGCCCCAGCATTTT.

This clone was seen just once. The chain is built from TRBV18 and TRBJ2-5, with 9 bases that match TRBD1. Trimming cost V 4 bases and J 5 bases; bases outside gene matches: 2. Per the germline V gene, CDR1 is KGHSH and CDR2 is LQKENI. This CDR3 has 13 amino acids. CDR3 bases: TGTGCCAGCTCACTTGGACAGGGGGAGACCCAGTACTTC. This gives the protein CASSLGQGETQYF.

The gene calls are TRBV5-4 and TRBJ2-3, with TRBD1 matching over 10 bases. Per the germline V gene, CDR1 is SGHNT and CDR2 is YYREEE (reference sequence). The CDR3 extends over 16 amino acids. V shed 4 bases, J shed 4 bases, and the junction held 9 bases outside the gene matches. CDR3 coding DNA: TGTGCCAGCAGCCCAACGACAGGGGGCGCCCCAGATACGCAGTATTTT. It translates to CASSPTTGGAPDTQYF.

The V and J genes are TRBV12-3 or TRBV12-4 and TRBJ2-5; possible D gene TRBD2, 5 bases. The V end was cut by 5 bases, the J end by 7 bases, with 14 bases between. The CDR3 is 13 amino acids. The CDR3: CASSPRALRTQYF. CDR3 nucleotide sequence: TGTGCCAGCAGTCCGCGGGCACTGAGGACCCAGTACTTC.

The chain has TRBV7-9 and TRBJ2-5; D remains unclear. CDR1 is SEHNR, CDR2 FQNEAQ, per germline (reference sequence). The CDR3 is made up of 14 amino acids. V lost 3 bases and J lost 2, with 10 bases in between. The CDR3 reads CASSFRVSQETQYF. The CDR3, as DNA: TGTGCCAGCAGCTTTCGGGTTAGTCAAGAGACCCAGTACTTC.

This chain joins TRBV5-1 and TRBJ2-2, with TRBD1 as a possible D gene (6 bases). CDR3 length: 16 amino acids. Looked up from germline, CDR1 is SGHRS and CDR2 is YFSETQ. Trimming left V 2 bases short and J 1 base short, with 12 bases between. For the CDR3, the DNA is TGCGCCAGCAGCTTTACCGGGACAAGGAACACCGGGGAGCTGTTTTTT. This gives the protein CASSFTGTRNTGELFF.

The chain carries TRBV4-3 and TRBJ2-5; 9 positions agree with TRBD2. V was clipped by 4 bases and J by 5 bases; unmatched bases: 5. CDR3 length equals 14 residues. CDR1 and CDR2 from the germline V gene are LGHNA and YSLEER. CDR3 sequence (DNA): TGCGCCAGCAGCCGGGGACTAGCCTTGGAGACCCAGTACTTC. Its protein is CASSRGLALETQYF.

This chain joins TRBV28 and TRBJ1-2; D gene ambiguous. Germline V CDR1 and CDR2: MDHEN, SYDVKM. Between the trimmed V and J ends, which lost 6 bases and 3 bases, there was a span of 11 bases. The CDR3 consists of 13 residues. The CDR3 sequence is CASRLFSDYGYTF. The CDR3 bases are TGTGCCAGCAGGCTTTTTTCGGACTATGGCTACACCTTC.